This T cell receptor (beta chain) was recovered during a study of cytotoxic CD8 clonotypes in ibrutinib-treated CLL. The germline CDR1 and CDR2 sequences are SEHNR and FQNEAQ (reference sequence). V lost 5 bases and J lost 3, with 8 bases in between. The CDR3 totals 12 residues. Data came from immunoSEQ multiplex PCR; TCRdb stores just in-frame clones and leaves some out. The table includes 70,000 to 80,000 clones, over 80% detected once. Sequenced here: PBMCs, sampled after 24 months of ibrutinib treatment. V is TRBV7-9 and J is TRBJ2-7, with D unclear. This clonotype was obtained from a human donor with chronic lymphocytic leukemia. CDR3 amino acids: CASSPALYEQYF. The DNA for the CDR3 is TGTGCCAGCAGCCCCGCCCTCTACGAGCAGTACTTC.